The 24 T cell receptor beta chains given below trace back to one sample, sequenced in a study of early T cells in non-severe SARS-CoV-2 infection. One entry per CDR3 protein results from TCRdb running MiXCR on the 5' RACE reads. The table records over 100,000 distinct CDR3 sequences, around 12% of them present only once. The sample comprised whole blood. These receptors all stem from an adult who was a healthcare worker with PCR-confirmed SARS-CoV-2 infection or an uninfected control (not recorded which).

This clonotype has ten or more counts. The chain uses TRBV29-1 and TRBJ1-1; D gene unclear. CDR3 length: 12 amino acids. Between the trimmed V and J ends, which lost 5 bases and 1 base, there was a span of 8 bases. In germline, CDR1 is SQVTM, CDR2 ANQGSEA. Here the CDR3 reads CSVPEGNTEAFF. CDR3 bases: TGCAGCGTTCCGGAAGGGAACACTGAAGCTTTCTTT.

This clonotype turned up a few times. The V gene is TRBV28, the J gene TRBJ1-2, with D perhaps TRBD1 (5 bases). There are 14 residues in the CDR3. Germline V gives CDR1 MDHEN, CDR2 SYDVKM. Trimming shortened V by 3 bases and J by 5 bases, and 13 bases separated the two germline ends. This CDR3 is CASSFDIGEYGYTF. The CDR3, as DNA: TGTGCCAGCAGTTTCGATATAGGGGAATATGGCTACACCTTC.

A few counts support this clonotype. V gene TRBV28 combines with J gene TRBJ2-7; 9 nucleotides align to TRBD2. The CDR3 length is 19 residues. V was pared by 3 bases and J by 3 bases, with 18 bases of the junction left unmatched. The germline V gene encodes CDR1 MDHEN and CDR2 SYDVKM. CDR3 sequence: CASSFHQGKRSGSGYEQYF. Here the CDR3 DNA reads TGTGCCAGCAGTTTCCATCAAGGGAAGCGTAGCGGGAGTGGCTACGAGCAGTACTTC.

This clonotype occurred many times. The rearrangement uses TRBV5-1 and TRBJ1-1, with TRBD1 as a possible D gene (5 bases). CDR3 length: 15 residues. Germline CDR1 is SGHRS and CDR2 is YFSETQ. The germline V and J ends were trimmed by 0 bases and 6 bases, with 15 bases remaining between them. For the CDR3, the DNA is TGCGCCAGCAGCTTGGGTCAGGGCGTGAGCGCTGAAGCTTTCTTT. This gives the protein CASSLGQGVSAEAFF.

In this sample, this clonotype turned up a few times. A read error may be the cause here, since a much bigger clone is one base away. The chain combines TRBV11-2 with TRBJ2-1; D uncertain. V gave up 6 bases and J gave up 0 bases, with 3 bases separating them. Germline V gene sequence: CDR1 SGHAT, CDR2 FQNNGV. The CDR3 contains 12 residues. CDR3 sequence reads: CASRSSYNEQFF. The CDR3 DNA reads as TGTGCCAGCAGGAGCTCCTACAATGAGCAGTTCTTC.

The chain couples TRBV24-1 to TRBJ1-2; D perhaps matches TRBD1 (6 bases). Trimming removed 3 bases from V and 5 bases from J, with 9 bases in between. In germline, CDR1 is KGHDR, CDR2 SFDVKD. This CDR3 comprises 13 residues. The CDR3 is CATSDVQGYGYTF. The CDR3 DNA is TGTGCCACCAGTGATGTTCAGGGGTATGGCTACACCTTC.

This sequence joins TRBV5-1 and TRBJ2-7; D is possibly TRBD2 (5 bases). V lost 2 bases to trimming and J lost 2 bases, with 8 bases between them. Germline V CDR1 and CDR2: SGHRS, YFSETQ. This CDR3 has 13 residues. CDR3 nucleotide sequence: TGCGCCAGCAGCTTAGCGGTTACCTACGAGCAGTACTTC. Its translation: CASSLAVTYEQYF.

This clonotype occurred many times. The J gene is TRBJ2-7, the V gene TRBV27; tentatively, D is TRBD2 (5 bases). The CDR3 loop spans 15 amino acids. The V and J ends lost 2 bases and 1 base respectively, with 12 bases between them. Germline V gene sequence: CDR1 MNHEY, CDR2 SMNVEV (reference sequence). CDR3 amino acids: CASSLRASSSYEQYF. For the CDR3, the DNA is TGTGCCAGCAGTTTAAGGGCTAGCTCTTCCTACGAGCAGTACTTC.

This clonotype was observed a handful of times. In nucleotides, the CDR3 is TGCAGTGCGAGGACTAGCGGGACGTCCTACGAGCAGTACTTC. It yields the protein CSARTSGTSYEQYF. V and J are TRBV20-1 and TRBJ2-7; 12 nucleotides match TRBD2. CDR1 and CDR2 (germline): DFQATT, SNEGSKA (reference sequence). The CDR3 loop spans 14 amino acids. The junction had 4 bases not matched to a gene; V was cut back by 6 bases and J by 1 base.

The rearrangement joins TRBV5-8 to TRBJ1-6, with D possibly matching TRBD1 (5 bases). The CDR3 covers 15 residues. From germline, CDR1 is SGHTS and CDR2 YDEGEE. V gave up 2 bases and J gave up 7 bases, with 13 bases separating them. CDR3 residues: CASSFIVRGNSPLHF. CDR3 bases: TGTGCCAGCAGCTTCATCGTCCGGGGGAATTCACCCCTCCACTTT. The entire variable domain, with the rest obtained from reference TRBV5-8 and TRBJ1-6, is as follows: EAGVTQSPTHLIKTRGQQATLRCSPISGHTSVYWYQQALGLGLQFLLWYDEGEERNRGNFPPRFSGRQFPNYSSELNVNALELEDSALYLCASSFIVRGNSPLHFGNGTRLTVT.

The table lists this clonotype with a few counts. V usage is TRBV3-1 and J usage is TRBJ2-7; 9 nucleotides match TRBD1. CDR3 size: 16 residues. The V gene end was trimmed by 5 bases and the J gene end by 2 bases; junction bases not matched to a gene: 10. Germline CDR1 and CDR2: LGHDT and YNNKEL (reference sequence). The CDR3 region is CASSMIATGGTYEQYF. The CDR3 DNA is TGTGCCAGCAGCATGATAGCGACAGGGGGAACCTACGAGCAGTACTTC.

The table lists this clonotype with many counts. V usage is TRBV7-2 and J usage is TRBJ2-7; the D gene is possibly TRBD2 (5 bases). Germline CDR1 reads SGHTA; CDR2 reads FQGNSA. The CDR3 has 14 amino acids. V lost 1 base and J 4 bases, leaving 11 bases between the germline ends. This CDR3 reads CASSLGPSLYEQYF. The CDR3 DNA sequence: TGTGCCAGCAGCTTAGGCCCTAGCTTGTACGAGCAGTACTTC.

The DNA for the CDR3 is TGCGCCAGCAGCCAAGCGCCCTCTTTCTACGAGCAGTACTTC. Translated: CASSQAPSFYEQYF. The chain carries TRBV4-1 and TRBJ2-7; no reliable D call. The CDR3 covers 14 residues. Trimming shortened V by 1 base and J by 3 bases, and 10 bases separated the two germline ends. Germline V gene lookup returns CDR1 MGHRA and CDR2 YSYEKL.

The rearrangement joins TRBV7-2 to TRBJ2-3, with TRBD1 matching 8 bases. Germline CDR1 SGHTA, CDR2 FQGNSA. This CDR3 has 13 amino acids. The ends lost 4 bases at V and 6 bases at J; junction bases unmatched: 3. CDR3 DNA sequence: TGTGCCAGCAGCTGGACAGGGACCGATACGCAGTATTTT. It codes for CASSWTGTDTQYF.

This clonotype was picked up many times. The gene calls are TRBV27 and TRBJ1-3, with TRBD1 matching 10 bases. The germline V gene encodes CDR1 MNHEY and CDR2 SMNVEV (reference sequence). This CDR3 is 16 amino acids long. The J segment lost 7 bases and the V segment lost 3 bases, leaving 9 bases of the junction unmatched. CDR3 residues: CASSLSIPGQGNTIYF. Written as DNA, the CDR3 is TGTGCCAGCAGTTTGTCTATTCCGGGACAGGGGAACACCATATATTTT.

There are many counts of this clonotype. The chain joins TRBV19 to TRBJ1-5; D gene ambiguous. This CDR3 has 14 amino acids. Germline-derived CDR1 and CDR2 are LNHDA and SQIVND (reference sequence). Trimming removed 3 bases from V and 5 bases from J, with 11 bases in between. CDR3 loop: CASSMEGEYQPQHF. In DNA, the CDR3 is TGTGCCAGTAGTATGGAGGGCGAATATCAGCCCCAGCATTTT.

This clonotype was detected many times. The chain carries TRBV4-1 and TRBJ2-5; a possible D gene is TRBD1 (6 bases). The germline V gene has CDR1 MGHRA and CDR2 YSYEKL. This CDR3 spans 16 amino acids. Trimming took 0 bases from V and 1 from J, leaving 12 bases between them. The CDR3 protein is CASSQDLGHFQETQYF. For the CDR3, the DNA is TGCGCCAGCAGCCAAGATCTGGGACACTTCCAAGAGACCCAGTACTTC.

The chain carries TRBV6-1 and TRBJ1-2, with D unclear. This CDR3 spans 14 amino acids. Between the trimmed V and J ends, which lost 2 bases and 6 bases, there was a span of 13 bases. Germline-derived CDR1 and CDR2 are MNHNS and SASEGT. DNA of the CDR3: TGTGCCAGCAGTGAAAAGGGAATGAGAAATGGCTACACCTTC. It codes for CASSEKGMRNGYTF.

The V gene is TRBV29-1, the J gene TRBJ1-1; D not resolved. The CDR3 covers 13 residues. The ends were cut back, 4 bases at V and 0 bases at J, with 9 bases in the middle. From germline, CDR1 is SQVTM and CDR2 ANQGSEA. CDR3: CSVGRLMNTEAFF. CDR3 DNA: TGCAGCGTTGGAAGGCTGATGAACACTGAAGCTTTCTTT.

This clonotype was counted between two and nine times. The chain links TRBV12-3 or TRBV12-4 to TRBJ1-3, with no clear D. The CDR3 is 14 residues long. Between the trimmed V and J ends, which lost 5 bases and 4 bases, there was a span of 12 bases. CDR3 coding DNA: TGTGCCAGCAGTCCCCAAGGAGGGGGAAACACCATATATTTT. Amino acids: CASSPQGGGNTIYF.

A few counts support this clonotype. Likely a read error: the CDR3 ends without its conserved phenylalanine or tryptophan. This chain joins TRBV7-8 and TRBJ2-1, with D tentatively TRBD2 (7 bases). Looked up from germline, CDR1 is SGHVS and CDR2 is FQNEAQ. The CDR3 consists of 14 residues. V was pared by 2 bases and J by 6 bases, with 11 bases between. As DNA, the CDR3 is TGTGCCAGCAGCTTACGGGGGGCCCTCAATGAGCAGTTCTCC. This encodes CASSLRGALNEQFS.

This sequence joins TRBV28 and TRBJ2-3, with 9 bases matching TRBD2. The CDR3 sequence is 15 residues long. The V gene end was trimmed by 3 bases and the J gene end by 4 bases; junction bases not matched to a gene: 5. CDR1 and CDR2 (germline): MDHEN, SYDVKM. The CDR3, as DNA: TGTGCCAGCAGTTTCTCTAGCGGGACATCAGATACGCAGTATTTT. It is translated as CASSFSSGTSDTQYF.

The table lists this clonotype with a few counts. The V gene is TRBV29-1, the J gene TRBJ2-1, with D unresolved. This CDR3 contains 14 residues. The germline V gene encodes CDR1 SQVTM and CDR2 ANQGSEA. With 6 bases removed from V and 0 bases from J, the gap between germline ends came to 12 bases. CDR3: CSVKLESSYNEQFF. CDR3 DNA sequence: TGCAGCGTGAAACTTGAAAGCTCCTACAATGAGCAGTTCTTC.

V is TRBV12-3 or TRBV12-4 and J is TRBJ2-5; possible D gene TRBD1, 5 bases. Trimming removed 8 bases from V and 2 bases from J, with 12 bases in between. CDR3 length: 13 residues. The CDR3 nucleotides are TGTGCCAGCGCGATGCAGGGTCAAGAGACCCAGTACTTC. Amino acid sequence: CASAMQGQETQYF.